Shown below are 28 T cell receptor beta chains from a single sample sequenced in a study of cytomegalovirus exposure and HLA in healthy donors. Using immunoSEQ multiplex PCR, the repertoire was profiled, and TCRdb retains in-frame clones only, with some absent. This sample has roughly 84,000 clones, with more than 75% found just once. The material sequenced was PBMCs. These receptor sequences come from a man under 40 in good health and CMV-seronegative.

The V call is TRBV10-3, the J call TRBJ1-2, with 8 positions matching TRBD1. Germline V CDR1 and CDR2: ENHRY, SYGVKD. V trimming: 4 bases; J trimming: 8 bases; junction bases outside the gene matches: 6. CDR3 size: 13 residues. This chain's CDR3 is CAISGDRPGGYTF. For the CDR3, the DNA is TGTGCCATCAGTGGGGACAGGCCTGGAGGCTACACCTTC.

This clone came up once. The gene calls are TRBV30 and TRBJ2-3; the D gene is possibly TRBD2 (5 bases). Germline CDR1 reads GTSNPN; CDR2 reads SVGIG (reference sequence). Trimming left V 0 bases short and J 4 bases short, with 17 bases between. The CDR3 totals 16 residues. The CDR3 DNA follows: TGTGCCTGGAGTGTAGGTCGGAGGTTAGTTTCAGATACGCAGTATTTT. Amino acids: CAWSVGRRLVSDTQYF.

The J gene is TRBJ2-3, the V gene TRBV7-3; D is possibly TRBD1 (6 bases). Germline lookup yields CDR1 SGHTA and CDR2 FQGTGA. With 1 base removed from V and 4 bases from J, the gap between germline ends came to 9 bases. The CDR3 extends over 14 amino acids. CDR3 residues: CASSLIGGADTQYF. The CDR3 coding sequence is TGTGCCAGCAGCTTAATAGGGGGAGCAGATACGCAGTATTTT.

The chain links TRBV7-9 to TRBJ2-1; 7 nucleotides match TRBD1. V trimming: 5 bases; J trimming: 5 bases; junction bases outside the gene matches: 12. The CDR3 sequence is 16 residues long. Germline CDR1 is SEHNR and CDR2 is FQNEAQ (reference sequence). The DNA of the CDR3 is TGTGCCAGCAGCGTTAGACAGGGTAGGAATAACAATGAGCAGTTCTTC. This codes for CASSVRQGRNNNEQFF.

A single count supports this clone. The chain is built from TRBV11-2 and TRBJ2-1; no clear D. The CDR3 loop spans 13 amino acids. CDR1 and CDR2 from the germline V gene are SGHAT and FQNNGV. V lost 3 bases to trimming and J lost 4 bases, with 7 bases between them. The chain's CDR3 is CASSFQTYNEQFF. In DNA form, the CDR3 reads TGTGCCAGCAGCTTCCAGACTTACAATGAGCAGTTCTTC. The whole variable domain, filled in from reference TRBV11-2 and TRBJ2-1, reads EAGVAQSPRYKIIEKRQSVAFWCNPISGHATLYWYQQILGQGPKLLIQFQNNGVVDDSQLPKDRFSAERLKGVDSTLKIQPAKLEDSAVYLCASSFQTYNEQFFGPGTRLTVL.

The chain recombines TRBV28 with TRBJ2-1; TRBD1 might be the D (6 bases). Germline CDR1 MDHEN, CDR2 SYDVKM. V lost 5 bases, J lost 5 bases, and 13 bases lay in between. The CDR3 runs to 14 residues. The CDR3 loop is CASSPHRENNEQFF. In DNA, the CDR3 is TGTGCCAGCAGTCCCCACAGGGAGAACAATGAGCAGTTCTTC.

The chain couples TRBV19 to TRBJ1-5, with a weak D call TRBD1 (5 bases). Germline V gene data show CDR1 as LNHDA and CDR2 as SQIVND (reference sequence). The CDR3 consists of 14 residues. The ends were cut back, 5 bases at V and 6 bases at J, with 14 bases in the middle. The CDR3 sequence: CASSPAGSSQPQHF. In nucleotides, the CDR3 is TGTGCCAGTAGTCCAGCAGGGTCTAGTCAGCCCCAGCATTTT.

This CDR3 is CASSLVRARHPNYGYTF. As DNA, the CDR3 is TGTGCCAGCAGCTTAGTTCGTGCCAGGCACCCTAACTATGGCTACACCTTC. V gene TRBV11-2 combines with J gene TRBJ1-2; D gene uncertain. From germline, CDR1 is SGHAT and CDR2 FQNNGV. Trimming pared 1 base from V and 0 bases from J, leaving 15 bases between. CDR3 length: 17 amino acids. The full variable domain, its missing parts supplied by reference TRBV11-2 and TRBJ1-2, is EAGVAQSPRYKIIEKRQSVAFWCNPISGHATLYWYQQILGQGPKLLIQFQNNGVVDDSQLPKDRFSAERLKGVDSTLKIQPAKLEDSAVYLCASSLVRARHPNYGYTFGSGTRLTVV.

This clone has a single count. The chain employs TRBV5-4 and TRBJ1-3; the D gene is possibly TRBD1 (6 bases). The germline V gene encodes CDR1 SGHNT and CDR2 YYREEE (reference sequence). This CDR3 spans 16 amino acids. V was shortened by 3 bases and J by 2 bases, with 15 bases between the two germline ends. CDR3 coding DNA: TGTGCCAGCAGCTCGGGTATGGCAGGGGCTGGAAACACCATATATTTT. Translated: CASSSGMAGAGNTIYF.

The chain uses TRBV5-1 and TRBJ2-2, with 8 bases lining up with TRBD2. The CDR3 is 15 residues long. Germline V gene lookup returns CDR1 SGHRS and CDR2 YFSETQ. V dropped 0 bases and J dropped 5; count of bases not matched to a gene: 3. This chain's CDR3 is CASSLAAGGTGELFF. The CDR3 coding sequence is TGCGCCAGCAGCTTGGCCGCGGGAGGTACCGGGGAGCTGTTTTTT.

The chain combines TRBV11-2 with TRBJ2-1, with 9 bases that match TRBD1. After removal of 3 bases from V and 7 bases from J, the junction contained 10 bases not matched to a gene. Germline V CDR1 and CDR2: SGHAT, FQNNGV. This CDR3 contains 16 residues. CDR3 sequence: CASSLGTGQGGNEQFF. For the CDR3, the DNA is TGTGCCAGCAGCTTGGGCACGGGACAGGGTGGTAATGAGCAGTTCTTC.

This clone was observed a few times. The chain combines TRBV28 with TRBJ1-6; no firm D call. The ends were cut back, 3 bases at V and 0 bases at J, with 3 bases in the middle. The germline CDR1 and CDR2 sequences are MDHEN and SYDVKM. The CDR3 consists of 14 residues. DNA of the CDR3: TGTGCCAGCAGTTTCAGCTCCTATAATTCACCCCTCCACTTT. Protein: CASSFSSYNSPLHF.

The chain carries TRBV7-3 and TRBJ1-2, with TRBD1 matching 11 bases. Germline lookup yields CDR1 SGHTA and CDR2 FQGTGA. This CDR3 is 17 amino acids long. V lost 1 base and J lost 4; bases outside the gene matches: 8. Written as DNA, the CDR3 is TGTGCCAGCAGCTTAAACACGGGACAGGGGGAGGGCTATGGCTACACCTTC. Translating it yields CASSLNTGQGEGYGYTF. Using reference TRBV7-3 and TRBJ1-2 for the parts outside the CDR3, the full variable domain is GAGVSQTPSNKVTEKGKYVELRCDPISGHTALYWYRQSLGQGPEFLIYFQGTGAADDSGLPNDRFFAVRPEGSVSTLKIQRTERGDSAVYLCASSLNTGQGEGYGYTFGSGTRLTVV.

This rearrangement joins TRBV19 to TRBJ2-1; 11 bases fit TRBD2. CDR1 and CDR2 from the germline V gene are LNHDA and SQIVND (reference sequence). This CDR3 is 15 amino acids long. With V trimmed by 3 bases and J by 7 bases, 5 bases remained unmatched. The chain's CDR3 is CASSILTSGSNEQFF. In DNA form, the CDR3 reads TGTGCCAGTAGTATTCTCACTAGCGGGAGTAATGAGCAGTTCTTC.

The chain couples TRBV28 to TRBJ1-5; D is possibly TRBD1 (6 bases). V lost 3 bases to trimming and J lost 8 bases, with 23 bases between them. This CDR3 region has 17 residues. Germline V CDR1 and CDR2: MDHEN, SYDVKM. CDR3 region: CASSLISQGTYSEPQHF. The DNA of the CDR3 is TGTGCCAGCAGTTTGATTTCCCAAGGGACATATTCGGAGCCCCAGCATTTT. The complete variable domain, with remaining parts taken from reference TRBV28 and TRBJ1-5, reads DVKVTQSSRYLVKRTGEKVFLECVQDMDHENMFWYRQDPGLGLRLIYFSYDVKMKEKGDIPEGYSVSREKKERFSLILESASTNQTSMYLCASSLISQGTYSEPQHFGDGTRLSIL.

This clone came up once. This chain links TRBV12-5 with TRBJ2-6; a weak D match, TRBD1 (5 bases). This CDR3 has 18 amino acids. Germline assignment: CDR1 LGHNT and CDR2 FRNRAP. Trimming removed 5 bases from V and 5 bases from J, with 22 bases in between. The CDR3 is CASGGSSAGQSRANVLTF. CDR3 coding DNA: TGTGCTAGTGGTGGATCAAGTGCAGGACAAAGTCGGGCCAACGTCCTGACTTTC.

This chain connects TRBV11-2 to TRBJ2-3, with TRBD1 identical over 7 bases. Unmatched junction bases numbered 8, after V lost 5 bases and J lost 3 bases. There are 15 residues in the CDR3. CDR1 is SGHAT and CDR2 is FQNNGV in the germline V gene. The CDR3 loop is CASSPLRTGTDTQYF. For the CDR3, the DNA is TGTGCCAGCAGCCCCCTCCGGACAGGTACAGATACGCAGTATTTT.

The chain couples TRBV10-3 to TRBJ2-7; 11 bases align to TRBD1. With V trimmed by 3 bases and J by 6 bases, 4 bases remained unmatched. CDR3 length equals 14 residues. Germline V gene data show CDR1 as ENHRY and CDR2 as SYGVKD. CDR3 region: CAISDGTGGPEQYF. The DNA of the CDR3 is TGTGCCATCAGTGATGGGACAGGGGGGCCCGAGCAGTACTTC.

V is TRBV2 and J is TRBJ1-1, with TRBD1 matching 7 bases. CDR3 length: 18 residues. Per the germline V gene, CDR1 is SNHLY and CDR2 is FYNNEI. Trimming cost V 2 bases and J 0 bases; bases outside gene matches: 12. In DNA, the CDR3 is TGTGCCAGCAGTGAAAGGGGAAGGGGGCGATCTATGAACACTGAAGCTTTCTTT. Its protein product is CASSERGRGRSMNTEAFF.

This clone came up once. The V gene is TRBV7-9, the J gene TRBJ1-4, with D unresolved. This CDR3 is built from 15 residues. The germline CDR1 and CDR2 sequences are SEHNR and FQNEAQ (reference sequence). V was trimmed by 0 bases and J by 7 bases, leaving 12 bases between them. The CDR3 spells CASSLAGIRGEKLFF. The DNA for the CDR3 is TGTGCCAGCAGCTTAGCGGGGATACGGGGTGAAAAACTGTTTTTT.

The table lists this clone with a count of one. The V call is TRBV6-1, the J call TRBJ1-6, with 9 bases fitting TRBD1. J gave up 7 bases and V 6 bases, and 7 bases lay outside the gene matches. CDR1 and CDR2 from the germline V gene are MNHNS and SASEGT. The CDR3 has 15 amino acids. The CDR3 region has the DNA TGTGCCAGCAGAACACAGGGGGCCCGGAATTCACCCCTCCACTTT. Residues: CASRTQGARNSPLHF.

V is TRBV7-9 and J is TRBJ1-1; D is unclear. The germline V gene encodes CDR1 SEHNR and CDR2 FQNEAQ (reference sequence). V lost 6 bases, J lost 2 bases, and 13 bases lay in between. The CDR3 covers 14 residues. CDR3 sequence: CASRLDSANTEAFF. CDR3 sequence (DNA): TGTGCCAGCAGACTCGACTCCGCCAACACTGAAGCTTTCTTT.

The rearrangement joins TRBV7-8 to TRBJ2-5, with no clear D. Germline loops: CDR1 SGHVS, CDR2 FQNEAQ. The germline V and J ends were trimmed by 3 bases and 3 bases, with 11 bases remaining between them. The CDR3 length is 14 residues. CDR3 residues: CASSFPFGEETQYF. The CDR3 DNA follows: TGTGCCAGCAGCTTCCCTTTCGGAGAAGAGACCCAGTACTTC.

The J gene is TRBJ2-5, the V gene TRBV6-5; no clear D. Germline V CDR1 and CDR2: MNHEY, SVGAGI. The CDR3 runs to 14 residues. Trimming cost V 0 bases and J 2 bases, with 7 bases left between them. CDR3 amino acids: CASSYSDGQETQYF. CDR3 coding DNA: TGTGCCAGCAGTTACTCCGACGGGCAAGAGACCCAGTACTTC.

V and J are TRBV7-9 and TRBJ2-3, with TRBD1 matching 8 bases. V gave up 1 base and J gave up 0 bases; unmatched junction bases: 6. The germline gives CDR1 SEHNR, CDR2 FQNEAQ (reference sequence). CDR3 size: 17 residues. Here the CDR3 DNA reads TGTGCCAGCAGCTTAGGGACAGGGAACCCTAGCACAGATACGCAGTATTTT. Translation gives CASSLGTGNPSTDTQYF.

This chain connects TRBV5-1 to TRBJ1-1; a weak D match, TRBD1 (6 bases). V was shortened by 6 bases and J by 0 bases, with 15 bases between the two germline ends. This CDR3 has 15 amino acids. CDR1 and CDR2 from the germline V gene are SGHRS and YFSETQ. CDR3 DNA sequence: TGCGCCAGCACCGGGGGCGGGGGCATGAACACTGAAGCTTTCTTT. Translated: CASTGGGGMNTEAFF.

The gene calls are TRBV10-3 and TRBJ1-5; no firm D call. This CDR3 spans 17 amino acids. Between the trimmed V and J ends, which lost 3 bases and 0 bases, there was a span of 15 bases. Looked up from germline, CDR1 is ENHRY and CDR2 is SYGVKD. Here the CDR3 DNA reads TGTGCCATCAGTGACGGGCTATCCGGGAATAGCAATCAGCCCCAGCATTTT. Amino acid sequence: CAISDGLSGNSNQPQHF.

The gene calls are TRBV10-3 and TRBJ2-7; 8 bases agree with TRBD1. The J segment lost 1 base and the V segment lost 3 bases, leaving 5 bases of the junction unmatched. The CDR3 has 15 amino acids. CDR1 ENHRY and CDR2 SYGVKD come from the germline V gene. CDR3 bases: TGTGCCATCAGTGACCCTGGACAGGGATCCTACGAGCAGTACTTC. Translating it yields CAISDPGQGSYEQYF.